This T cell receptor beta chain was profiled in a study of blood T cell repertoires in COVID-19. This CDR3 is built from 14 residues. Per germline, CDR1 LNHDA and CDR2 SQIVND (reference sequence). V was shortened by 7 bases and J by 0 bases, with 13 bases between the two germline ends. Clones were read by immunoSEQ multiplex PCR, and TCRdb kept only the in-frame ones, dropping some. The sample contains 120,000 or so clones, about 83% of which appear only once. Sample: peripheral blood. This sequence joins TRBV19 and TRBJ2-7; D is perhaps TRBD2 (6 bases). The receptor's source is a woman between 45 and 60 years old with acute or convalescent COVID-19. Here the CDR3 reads CASKRTTSSYEQYF. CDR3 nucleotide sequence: TGTGCCAGTAAACGGACTACGAGCTCCTACGAGCAGTACTTC.